These T cell receptor beta chains were read from a single sample in a study of PD-1 blockade in classical Hodgkin lymphoma. Generated by immunoSEQ multiplex PCR, the TCRdb table keeps only in-frame clones and is missing some. The table shows approximately 60,000 clones, with about 87% occurring only once. Here the sequenced sample was peripheral blood mononuclear cells (PBMCs), taken at baseline. All receptors derive from a human donor with classical Hodgkin lymphoma. Each CDR3 is given without its conserved first and last residue.

v_gene: TRBV5-1; j_gene: TRBJ2-2; CDR3aa: ASSLGTSGYTGELF
v_gene: TRBV27; j_gene: TRBJ2-7; CDR3aa: ASSPEGAWAGGHEQY
v_gene: TRBV5-1; j_gene: TRBJ2-3; CDR3aa: ASSLPSGGLDTQY
v_gene: TRBV6-6; j_gene: TRBJ1-1; CDR3aa: ASSYRQRDTEAF
v_gene: TRBV7-8; j_gene: TRBJ1-3; CDR3aa: ASSFQNTIY
v_gene: TRBV30; j_gene: TRBJ1-5; CDR3aa: AWSGDRGKPQH
v_gene: TRBV6-1; j_gene: TRBJ2-1; CDR3aa: ASGGLAGGWNEQF
v_gene: TRBV5-1; j_gene: TRBJ2-1; CDR3aa: ASSPLSGGVYNEQF
v_gene: TRBV27; j_gene: TRBJ2-7; CDR3aa: ASSYFGTVYEQY
v_gene: TRBV10-3; j_gene: TRBJ2-5; CDR3aa: AISEGSTGGRETQY
v_gene: TRBV7-8; j_gene: TRBJ1-6; CDR3aa: ASSLESWQLRASPPLH
v_gene: TRBV2; j_gene: TRBJ1-1; CDR3aa: ASSPSGLPRRRNTEAF
v_gene: TRBV9; j_gene: TRBJ2-1; CDR3aa: ASSVGSQAELWNEQF
v_gene: TRBV6-5; j_gene: TRBJ1-2; CDR3aa: ASSLDRGNNYGYT
v_gene: TRBV6-1; j_gene: TRBJ1-5; CDR3aa: ASKGLGVGNQPQH
v_gene: TRBV19; j_gene: TRBJ1-5; CDR3aa: ASGGTTRRQPQH
v_gene: TRBV6-6; j_gene: TRBJ2-7; CDR3aa: ASSHITYEQY
v_gene: TRBV2; j_gene: TRBJ2-1; CDR3aa: ASSVTAYNEQF
v_gene: TRBV19; j_gene: TRBJ1-2; CDR3aa: ASRLQGGGVNYGYT
v_gene: TRBV7-2; j_gene: TRBJ2-2; CDR3aa: ASSVVRGNTGELF
v_gene: TRBV11-2; j_gene: TRBJ2-7; CDR3aa: ASRSGGKYEQY
v_gene: TRBV5-5; j_gene: TRBJ1-5; CDR3aa: ASSQAVSNQPQH
v_gene: TRBV19; j_gene: TRBJ1-2; CDR3aa: ASSIVTDNYGYT
v_gene: TRBV29-1; j_gene: TRBJ1-2; CDR3aa: SLNPGDSGYT
v_gene: TRBV19; j_gene: TRBJ1-5; CDR3aa: ASSIGTGGNQPQH
v_gene: TRBV15; j_gene: TRBJ1-1; CDR3aa: ATGQGATEAF
v_gene: TRBV5-4; j_gene: TRBJ2-7; CDR3aa: ASSLDPRYEQY
v_gene: TRBV14; j_gene: TRBJ2-2; CDR3aa: ASGTVGPNTGELF
v_gene: TRBV15; j_gene: TRBJ1-6; CDR3aa: ATSRDFNQGSSYNSPLH
v_gene: TRBV28; j_gene: TRBJ2-7; CDR3aa: ASSSTTESYEQY
v_gene: TRBV7-9; j_gene: TRBJ1-1; CDR3aa: ASSEGRMNTEAF
v_gene: TRBV2; j_gene: TRBJ1-5; CDR3aa: ASSDPGTPHQPQH
v_gene: TRBV7-3; j_gene: TRBJ1-2; CDR3aa: ASSLLGQGIFDYGYT
v_gene: TRBV7-2; j_gene: TRBJ1-2; CDR3aa: ASPTGPNYGYT
v_gene: TRBV27; j_gene: TRBJ2-4; CDR3aa: ASSWGLKGNIQY
v_gene: TRBV7-2; j_gene: TRBJ2-3; CDR3aa: ASSFALAGGAADTQY
v_gene: TRBV4-1; j_gene: TRBJ1-4; CDR3aa: ASRDPGQGNEKLF
v_gene: TRBV6-5; j_gene: TRBJ1-4; CDR3aa: ASRGRANEKLF
v_gene: TRBV9; j_gene: .; CDR3aa: ASRGRNYEQY
v_gene: TRBV5-6; j_gene: TRBJ1-5; CDR3aa: ASSFKPHPGSNQPQH
v_gene: TRBV9; j_gene: TRBJ2-2; CDR3aa: ASSVFDTGELF
v_gene: TRBV7-2; j_gene: TRBJ2-6; CDR3aa: ASSLDRISSPGANVLT
v_gene: TRBV2; j_gene: TRBJ1-5; CDR3aa: ASSDVRQSSNQPQH
v_gene: TRBV28; j_gene: TRBJ1-6; CDR3aa: ASSLLDSPAWDNSPLH
v_gene: TRBV9; j_gene: TRBJ2-5; CDR3aa: ASSGPPLGRETQY